The 32 T cell receptor beta chains presented below share a single source sample, sequenced in a study of preoperative IRX-2 immunotherapy in early breast cancer (dated by TCRdb to between 2018 and 2021). Receptor amplification or capture employed the immunoSEQ multiplex PCR assay. Imported from immuneACCESS, the table was reduced by TCRdb to in-frame sequences with V and J called. These copies leave out some clones; in studies compared against another copy, an unresolved V gene accounts for under half, and the cause of the remainder is not known. This sample has 40,000 to 50,000 clones in its table, and approximately 80% of those were observed once. The ten largest clones capture roughly 1.2% of the sample. According to the study, the label for this sample's treatment or condition signals: preoperative locoregional IRX-2 cytokine immunotherapy. The input for sequencing was tumor tissue, taken after IRX-2 immunotherapy. Receptors originate from a human donor with breast cancer.

The chain employs TRBV6-7 and TRBJ2-7; 8 bases agree with TRBD1. TRBV6-7 is placed among ORFs of uncertain function. This CDR3 comprises 13 residues. V lost 6 bases to trimming and J lost 7 bases; unmatched junction nucleotides: 8. The CDR3 DNA sequence: TGTGCCAGCAGCCCTGACAGGGGTAGGGAGCAGTACTTC. It is translated as CASSPDRGREQYF.

This rearrangement joins TRBV5-1 to TRBJ2-5, with TRBD2 matching 10 bases. The CDR3 has 14 residues. V lost 4 bases, J lost 5 bases, and 5 bases stayed unmatched. The germline CDR1 and CDR2 sequences are SGHRS and YFSETQ. CDR3 sequence: CASSMGLARETQYF. In nucleotides, the CDR3 is TGCGCCAGCAGCATGGGACTAGCGCGGGAGACCCAGTACTTC. The whole variable domain, filled in from reference TRBV5-1 and TRBJ2-5, reads KAGVTQTPRYLIKTRGQQVTLSCSPISGHRSVSWYQQTPGQGLQFLFEYFSETQRNKGNFPGRFSGRQFSNSRSEMNVSTLELGDSALYLCASSMGLARETQYFGPGTRLLVL.

V gene TRBV28 combines with J gene TRBJ1-2; D might be TRBD1 (6 bases). Trimming removed 7 bases at V and 4 bases at J, with 13 bases between. Germline assignment: CDR1 MDHEN and CDR2 SYDVKM. The CDR3 consists of 13 residues. The chain's CDR3 is CASTRGGSYGYTF. DNA for the CDR3: TGTGCCAGCACGAGGGGGGGGAGCTATGGCTACACCTTC.

A word on this clone: The junction departs from germline at one end; a sequencing error may be responsible. The chain joins TRBV6-8 to TRBJ2-7; 10 nucleotides agree with TRBD1. The CDR3 is 13 residues long. The germline V gene has CDR1 MNHGY and CDR2 SAAAGT. CDR3 sequence reads: CAISPGQGYEQYF. The CDR3 DNA follows: TGTGCCATCAGTCCGGGACAGGGGTACGAGCAGTACTTC.

The chain links TRBV1 to TRBJ2-7; TRBD1, the table's D call, lacks a check against the DNA. TRBV1 is a listed pseudogene. The CDR3 loop spans 16 amino acids. The DNA for the CDR3 is TGCGCCAGCAGCCAAGTCCCGCAGGGAAGACGGTACGAGCAGTACTTC. It codes for CASSQVPQGRRYEQYF.

The chain links TRBV28 to TRBJ2-7; D remains unclear. The germline V and J ends were trimmed by 6 bases and 3 bases, with 12 bases remaining between them. Germline loops: CDR1 MDHEN, CDR2 SYDVKM. The CDR3 spans 13 residues. The DNA for the CDR3 is TGTGCCAGCAGAACCCCCGCAGTCTACGAGCAGTACTTC. This encodes CASRTPAVYEQYF.

DNA for the CDR3: TGTGCCAGCGCCCCGGGAGGCCTGTGGTACGAGCAGTACTTC. Encoded protein: CASAPGGLWYEQYF. The V and J genes are TRBV19 and TRBJ2-7, with TRBD2 identical over 7 bases. The V and J ends lost 9 bases and 4 bases, in that order; junction bases with no gene match: 12. The germline V gene has CDR1 LNHDA and CDR2 SQIVND (reference sequence). This CDR3 is built from 14 residues.

The chain uses TRBV6-8 and TRBJ2-5; D is possibly TRBD2 (6 bases). V was pared by 7 bases and J by 5 bases, with 14 bases between. Germline CDR1 and CDR2: MNHGY and SAAAGT. The CDR3 extends over 13 amino acids. This chain's CDR3 is CASTPPGRETQYF. The CDR3 coding sequence is TGTGCCAGCACCCCACCAGGGAGGGAGACCCAGTACTTC.

The chain couples TRBV27 to TRBJ2-3, with no clear D. The V end lost 8 bases, the J end lost 0 bases, and 6 bases lay between the germline ends. CDR1 MNHEY and CDR2 SMNVEV come from the germline V gene (reference sequence). This CDR3 is built from 12 residues. CDR3 nucleotides: TGTGCCAGCTCTCCTAGCACAGATACGCAGTATTTT. It codes for CASSPSTDTQYF.

For the CDR3, the DNA is TGCAGCGTTGGGGAGGGACAGGGGAATTCACCCCTCCACTTT. Translation: CSVGEGQGNSPLHF. V gene TRBV29-1 combines with J gene TRBJ1-6; 10 positions match TRBD1. The ends lost 4 bases at V and 7 bases at J; junction bases unmatched: 4. This CDR3 is 14 amino acids long. Germline V gene data show CDR1 as SQVTM and CDR2 as ANQGSEA.

This chain uses TRBV6-8 with TRBJ2-1; TRBD2 aligns across 9 bases. The CDR3 runs to 15 residues. Per the germline V gene, CDR1 is MNHGY and CDR2 is SAAAGT. With V trimmed by 1 base and J by 2 bases, 0 bases remained unmatched. The CDR3 sequence: CASSYLAGAYNEQFF. The DNA for the CDR3 is TGTGCCAGCAGTTACTTAGCGGGAGCCTACAATGAGCAGTTCTTC.

The chain uses TRBV6-8 and TRBJ2-7; TRBD1 is a possible D gene (8 bases). The CDR3 contains 16 residues. CDR1 and CDR2 from the germline V gene are MNHGY and SAAAGT. The V end was cut by 2 bases, the J end by 4 bases, with 18 bases between. The CDR3 coding sequence is TGTGCCAGCAGTTACGGGGGGGCAGGGGGCGGATACGAGCAGTACTTC. Protein: CASSYGGAGGGYEQYF.

The chain combines TRBV6-8 with TRBJ2-2; 10 nucleotides align to TRBD2. CDR3 length: 14 amino acids. Trimming at V came to 7 bases and at J to 7 bases, leaving 6 bases not matched to a gene. CDR1 and CDR2 from the germline V gene are MNHGY and SAAAGT. In DNA, the CDR3 is TGTGCCAGCAAAGCGGGGGGGCCAGGCGGGGAGCTGTTTTTT. It is translated as CASKAGGPGGELFF.

As concerns this clone: Germline is not matched at one junction end, which may reflect a read error. V and J are TRBV6-4 and TRBJ2-7; D unresolved. The CDR3 runs to 11 residues. Germline CDR1 reads MRHNA; CDR2 reads SNTAGT. CDR3 amino acids: CAISESNEQYF. CDR3 in DNA: TGTGCCATCAGTGAGTCCAACGAGCAGTACTTC.

This clone was picked up a small number of times. V gene TRBV18 combines with J gene TRBJ1-3, with D tentatively TRBD1 (6 bases). This CDR3 spans 16 amino acids. Trimming cost V 4 bases and J 4 bases, with 17 bases left between them. The germline CDR1 and CDR2 sequences are KGHSH and LQKENI. In DNA, the CDR3 is TGTGCCAGCTCACTACCAGGGGTCCCAGGAGGAAACACCATATATTTT. Amino acid sequence: CASSLPGVPGGNTIYF.

This clone occurred a few times. V and J are TRBV6-1 and TRBJ1-2, with no clear D. The CDR3 sequence is 14 residues long. V was trimmed by 0 bases and J by 3 bases, leaving 8 bases between them. Germline CDR1 MNHNS, CDR2 SASEGT. As DNA, the CDR3 is TGTGCCAGCAGTGAAGCGCGGCTATACTATGGCTACACCTTC. Translation gives CASSEARLYYGYTF.

The chain couples TRBV7-6 to TRBJ1-5; 9 nucleotides align to TRBD1. This CDR3 spans 15 amino acids. V was pared by 5 bases and J by 7 bases, with 9 bases of the junction left unmatched. From germline, CDR1 is SGHVS and CDR2 FNYEAQ. The DNA of the CDR3 is TGTGCCAGCAGCCTCGGGACAGGGTTAGGACAGCCCCAGCATTTT. This gives the protein CASSLGTGLGQPQHF.

This sequence joins TRBV29-1 and TRBJ2-5; 11 bases are shared with TRBD1. The CDR3 runs 13 residues. The germline V gene has CDR1 SQVTM and CDR2 ANQGSEA. Trimming cost V 6 bases and J 5 bases; bases outside gene matches: 5. The CDR3 region is CSVGQGAWETQYF. CDR3 sequence (DNA): TGCAGCGTCGGACAGGGGGCCTGGGAGACCCAGTACTTC.

The V call is TRBV6-8, the J call TRBJ2-1, with TRBD2 matching 10 bases. This CDR3 has 15 residues. Germline CDR1 and CDR2: MNHGY and SAAAGT. V was clipped by 2 bases and J by 6 bases; unmatched bases: 4. CDR3 DNA: TGTGCCAGCAGTTACGGGGCTAGCGGGAGCAATGAGCAGTTCTTC. Its translation: CASSYGASGSNEQFF.

V and J are TRBV12-2 and TRBJ2-5. TRBV12-2 is termed a pseudogene. The CDR3 totals 16 residues. The CDR3 nucleotides read TGTGCAAGTCGCTCACGCCAGGGACGGGGATCAGAGACCCAGTACTTC. Translating it yields CASRSRQGRGSETQYF.

The V call is TRBV6-7, the J call TRBJ2-1; 13 bases map to TRBD2. TRBV6-7 qualifies as an ORF whose function is uncertain. The ends lost 5 bases at V and 8 bases at J; junction bases unmatched: 6. The CDR3 is made up of 15 amino acids. The CDR3, as DNA: TGTGCCAGCAGTGAAGGACTAGCGGGAGTCTATGAGCAGTTCTTC. Translated, it gives CASSEGLAGVYEQFF.

This clone was picked up one time. This chain connects TRBV6-1 to TRBJ1-2; D unresolved. CDR1 is MNHNS and CDR2 is SASEGT in the germline V gene. Trimming removed 1 base from V and 0 bases from J, with 9 bases in between. There are 15 residues in the CDR3. The CDR3 spells CASSEVRQANYGYTF. The CDR3 DNA follows: TGTGCCAGCAGTGAAGTGCGGCAGGCTAACTATGGCTACACCTTC.

The chain recombines TRBV19 with TRBJ2-1; 8 bases agree with TRBD1. Germline V gene data show CDR1 as LNHDA and CDR2 as SQIVND (reference sequence). Trimming took 0 bases from V and 8 from J; bases not matched to a gene: 6. The CDR3 loop spans 15 amino acids. The DNA of the CDR3 is TGTGCCAGTAGTATAGAACAGGGGGTGGGATATGAGCAGTTCTTC. As protein: CASSIEQGVGYEQFF.

V is TRBV6-8 and J is TRBJ1-4; D not resolved. Trimming left V 6 bases short and J 5 bases short, with 13 bases between. The germline V gene encodes CDR1 MNHGY and CDR2 SAAAGT. The CDR3 runs 14 residues. The CDR3 DNA reads TGTGCCAGCAGATCTCCCTCAGGAAATGAAAAACTGTTTTTT. It encodes CASRSPSGNEKLFF.

The chain couples TRBV6-8 to TRBJ1-4; D unclear. V was cut by 6 bases and J by 8 bases, with 13 bases left in between. Germline V gives CDR1 MNHGY, CDR2 SAAAGT. The CDR3 is 13 amino acids. The CDR3: CASSDHNPEKLFF. The CDR3 coding sequence is TGTGCCAGCAGCGACCATAACCCGGAAAAACTGTTTTTT.

V is TRBV5-1 and J is TRBJ2-1; D is ambiguous. The CDR3 runs to 15 residues. V dropped 5 bases and J dropped 4 bases, with 16 bases sitting between them. CDR1 is SGHRS and CDR2 is YFSETQ in the germline V gene. In DNA, the CDR3 is TGCGCCAGCAGTATAAGGGCTGACTTTTACAATGAGCAGTTCTTC. Its protein product is CASSIRADFYNEQFF.

The genes are TRBV18 and TRBJ2-4; 13 positions agree with TRBD2. The V gene's germline CDR1 is KGHSH and CDR2 LQKENI. Trimming removed 0 bases from V and 9 bases from J; junction bases left unmatched: 11. CDR3 length: 18 residues. CDR3 sequence reads: CASSPPTSGRILWGIQYF. For the CDR3, the DNA is TGTGCCAGCTCACCACCGACTAGCGGGAGGATCTTGTGGGGCATTCAGTACTTC.

The CDR3 nucleotides read TGCGCCAGCAGCATCCAGGGGGCGAGCTCTGGGGCCAACGTCCTGACTTTC. This gives the protein CASSIQGASSGANVLTF. The chain uses TRBV5-1 and TRBJ2-6; TRBD1 matches at 8 bases. CDR3 length: 17 amino acids. V lost 4 bases, J lost 0 bases, and 6 bases stayed unmatched. From germline, CDR1 is SGHRS and CDR2 YFSETQ.

The chain uses TRBV28 and TRBJ1-2; perhaps TRBD1 as D (6 bases). The V end was cut by 5 bases, the J end by 4 bases, with 8 bases between. The CDR3 has 12 amino acids. CDR1 is MDHEN, CDR2 SYDVKM, per germline. CDR3 bases: TGTGCCAGCAGTCAACAGGGCTATGGCTACACCTTC. Its protein product is CASSQQGYGYTF.

This chain links TRBV5-1 with TRBJ2-7; no firm D call. The CDR3 contains 14 residues. Trimming pared 2 bases from V and 0 bases from J, leaving 9 bases between. The germline gives CDR1 SGHRS, CDR2 YFSETQ. CDR3 sequence (DNA): TGCGCCAGCAGCTTTGGCGGAACCTCCTACGAGCAGTACTTC. Translated: CASSFGGTSYEQYF.

This clone was observed a few times. The gene calls are TRBV28 and TRBJ1-2; possibly TRBD1 for D (5 bases). The CDR3 sequence is 14 residues long. Trimming took off 6 bases at V and 2 bases at J, with 13 bases between the two ends. From germline, CDR1 is MDHEN and CDR2 SYDVKM. The CDR3 region is CASSQAAGNYGYTF. CDR3 nucleotide sequence: TGTGCCAGCAGCCAGGCCGCAGGGAACTATGGCTACACCTTC.

The chain joins TRBV7-1 to TRBJ2-3; a weak D match, TRBD1 (6 bases). Being an ORF, TRBV7-1 has a function that is uncertain. V was cut by 4 bases and J by 1 base, with 15 bases left in between. The CDR3 loop spans 16 amino acids. CDR3 in DNA: TGTGCCAGCAGCTTAGGTGCGGCAGGGGGCACAGATACGCAGTATTTT. Protein sequence: CASSLGAAGGTDTQYF.